The 26 T cell receptor beta chains below all came from one sample that was sequenced in a study of T-cell memory formation after mild COVID-19. TCRdb re-analysed the 5' RACE reads in MiXCR, keeping a single row per CDR3 protein. The top ten hold 22% of the sample, which has 300,000 to 350,000 distinct CDR3 sequences, roughly 13% seen once. The sample was PBMCs or a T cell subset sorted from them (not recorded which). These receptors were collected from a young man who had mild COVID-19 (a few samples of this study predate the infection). Cell type and time point are not known.

CDR3 sequence reads: CASSDRGGFSNQPQHF. The CDR3 nucleotides read TGTGCCAGCAGTGACAGGGGGGGGTTCAGCAATCAGCCCCAGCATTTT. The chain carries TRBV2 and TRBJ1-5, with 7 bases matching TRBD1. The germline V gene has CDR1 SNHLY and CDR2 FYNNEI. V lost 3 bases and J lost 1; bases outside the gene matches: 6. The CDR3 sequence is 16 residues long.

This chain links TRBV4-3 with TRBJ2-7; TRBD2 is a possible D gene (6 bases). Trimming shortened V by 5 bases and J by 3 bases, and 11 bases separated the two germline ends. The CDR3 runs to 13 residues. Germline values: CDR1 LGHNA, CDR2 YSLEER. CDR3: CASSESTSYEQYF. The CDR3 region has the DNA TGCGCCAGCAGCGAATCGACTAGCTACGAGCAGTACTTC.

The table lists this clonotype with a few counts. J is TRBJ1-5 and V is TRBV18, with D hard to call. The V end was cut by 5 bases, the J end by 6 bases, with 14 bases between. The CDR3 length is 14 residues. The germline V gene has CDR1 KGHSH and CDR2 LQKENI. The CDR3 region has the DNA TGTGCCAGCTCAATCGGCGGGATGGCTCAGCCCCAGCATTTT. Translating it yields CASSIGGMAQPQHF. The full variable domain, its missing parts supplied by reference TRBV18 and TRBJ1-5, is NAGVMQNPRHLVRRRGQEARLRCSPMKGHSHVYWYRQLPEEGLKFMVYLQKENIIDESGMPKERFSAEFPKEGPSILRIQQVVRGDSAAYFCASSIGGMAQPQHFGDGTRLSIL.

This clonotype was seen a handful of times. The chain employs TRBV7-6 and TRBJ2-1; 7 bases are shared with TRBD1. This CDR3 contains 16 residues. The V gene end was trimmed by 0 bases and the J gene end by 0 bases; junction bases not matched to a gene: 2. Germline values: CDR1 SGHVS, CDR2 FNYEAQ. CDR3 in amino acids: CASSLAPGGSYNEQFF. The CDR3 DNA follows: TGTGCCAGCAGCTTAGCCCCAGGGGGCTCCTACAATGAGCAGTTCTTC.

The rearrangement links TRBV3-1 to TRBJ2-1; the D is unclear. The V gene's germline CDR1 is LGHDT and CDR2 YNNKEL (reference sequence). Trimming left V 4 bases short and J 6 bases short, with 7 bases between. The CDR3 sequence is 12 residues long. The CDR3 loop reads CASSPIGNEQFF. The CDR3 region has the DNA TGTGCCAGCAGCCCCATCGGCAATGAGCAGTTCTTC.

This clonotype came up a few times. This CDR3 reads CASSQVSTSSTDTQYF. The CDR3 DNA reads as TGTGCCAGCAGCCAAGTCTCTACCTCTAGCACAGATACGCAGTATTTT. This sequence joins TRBV4-2 and TRBJ2-3; D gene ambiguous. The CDR3 loop spans 16 amino acids. V dropped 1 base and J dropped 0 bases, with 11 bases sitting between them. CDR1 and CDR2 (germline): LGHNA, YNFKEQ.

A few counts support this clonotype. The chain links TRBV5-5 to TRBJ2-5; tentative D call: TRBD2 (6 bases). V was shortened by 4 bases and J by 5 bases, with 15 bases between the two germline ends. The CDR3 sequence is 14 residues long. CDR1 SGHKS and CDR2 YYEKEE come from the germline V gene (reference sequence). The CDR3, as DNA: TGTGCCAGCAGCCTGGGGACTGAAGGGGAGACCCAGTACTTC. Protein sequence: CASSLGTEGETQYF.

This clonotype was counted between two and nine times. The gene calls are TRBV4-3 and TRBJ1-2; 7 nucleotides line up with TRBD1. The CDR3 is made up of 15 amino acids. The ends lost 2 bases at V and 4 bases at J; junction bases unmatched: 7. Germline loops: CDR1 LGHNA, CDR2 YSLEER. CDR3 sequence reads: CASSQHRQGGYGYTF. DNA of the CDR3: TGCGCCAGCAGCCAACACCGCCAGGGGGGCTATGGCTACACCTTC.

This clonotype was seen more than once but under ten times. The V and J genes are TRBV5-1 and TRBJ1-3, with TRBD1 matching over 7 bases. This CDR3 region has 15 residues. The trim removed 0 bases at V and 6 bases at J, leaving 6 bases unmatched. Germline CDR1 is SGHRS and CDR2 is YFSETQ. For the CDR3, the DNA is TGCGCCAGCAGCTTGGGAACAGGGGCGGCAAACACCATATATTTT. Translating it yields CASSLGTGAANTIYF. Complete variable domain (other parts from reference TRBV5-1 and TRBJ1-3): KAGVTQTPRYLIKTRGQQVTLSCSPISGHRSVSWYQQTPGQGLQFLFEYFSETQRNKGNFPGRFSGRQFSNSRSEMNVSTLELGDSALYLCASSLGTGAANTIYFGEGSWLTVV.

This clonotype was seen a few times. This chain links TRBV7-7 with TRBJ2-1; no clear D gene. V lost 3 bases and J 6 bases, leaving 9 bases between the germline ends. CDR1 is SSHAT, CDR2 FNYEAQ, per germline (reference sequence). This CDR3 region has 13 residues. The CDR3 protein is CASSLHNSNEQFF. DNA of the CDR3: TGTGCCAGCAGCTTGCACAACTCCAATGAGCAGTTCTTC. The whole variable domain, filled in from reference TRBV7-7 and TRBJ2-1, reads GAGVSQSPRYKVTKRGQDVTLRCDPISSHATLYWYQQALGQGPEFLTYFNYEAQPDKSGLPSDRFSAERPEGSISTLTIQRTEQRDSAMYRCASSLHNSNEQFFGPGTRLTVL.

This clonotype was seen only a few times. V usage is TRBV5-1 and J usage is TRBJ2-1; 12 positions agree with TRBD2. Losses at the gene ends were 6 bases for V and 3 bases for J; bases not matched to a gene: 4. The CDR3 runs to 15 residues. Germline assignment: CDR1 SGHRS and CDR2 YFSETQ. CDR3 bases: TGCGCCAGCAAAAGACTAGCGGGGGACTACAATGAGCAGTTCTTC. This codes for CASKRLAGDYNEQFF.

This clonotype was seen only a few times. The chain links TRBV12-3 or TRBV12-4 to TRBJ2-3; 10 bases are shared with TRBD2. The ends lost 4 bases at V and 5 bases at J; junction bases unmatched: 9. The CDR3 sequence is 16 residues long. In DNA, the CDR3 is TGTGCCAGCAGTTCCCCCGGGACTAGCGATAGAGATACGCAGTATTTT. It codes for CASSSPGTSDRDTQYF.

The rearrangement links TRBV13 to TRBJ2-7; 7 positions match TRBD1. V lost 3 bases, J lost 2 bases, and 7 bases stayed unmatched. CDR3 size: 15 residues. Germline V gene sequence: CDR1 PRHDT, CDR2 FYEKMQ (reference sequence). This CDR3 reads CASSFINQGAYEQYF. CDR3 bases: TGTGCCAGCAGCTTCATAAATCAGGGGGCCTACGAGCAGTACTTC.

CDR3 loop: CASRTGFSSGANVLTF. As DNA, the CDR3 is TGTGCCAGCAGAACAGGGTTTTCCTCTGGGGCCAACGTCCTGACTTTC. The rearrangement joins TRBV6-5 to TRBJ2-6; D perhaps matches TRBD1 (6 bases). This CDR3 comprises 16 residues. V was shortened by 6 bases and J by 0 bases, with 12 bases between the two germline ends. Germline lookup yields CDR1 MNHEY and CDR2 SVGAGI.

The chain has TRBV4-2 and TRBJ2-7, with TRBD1 matching over 7 bases. The CDR3 length is 15 residues. V was clipped by 0 bases and J by 2 bases; unmatched bases: 4. Germline lookup yields CDR1 LGHNA and CDR2 YNFKEQ. The chain's CDR3 is CASSQEDRIAYEQYF. The CDR3 DNA reads TGTGCCAGCAGCCAAGAGGACAGGATTGCCTACGAGCAGTACTTC.

This chain uses TRBV4-2 with TRBJ2-6; the D gene is possibly TRBD1 (6 bases). Germline V lookup: CDR1 LGHNA, CDR2 YNFKEQ. V was clipped by 0 bases and J by 7 bases, with 13 bases between them. The CDR3 runs 16 residues. CDR3 sequence: CASSQEDTGSANVLTF. In DNA form, the CDR3 reads TGTGCCAGCAGCCAAGAGGATACAGGGAGTGCCAACGTCCTGACTTTC.

CDR3: CASSSLAGKDEQFF. Written as DNA, the CDR3 is TGTGCCAGCAGCTCGTTAGCGGGGAAGGATGAGCAGTTCTTC. This chain connects TRBV7-2 to TRBJ2-1, with TRBD2 identical over 8 bases. V lost 4 bases to trimming and J lost 8 bases; unmatched junction nucleotides: 7. The CDR3 consists of 14 residues. Germline V lookup: CDR1 SGHTA, CDR2 FQGNSA.

V usage is TRBV10-3 and J usage is TRBJ1-4; D remains unclear. This CDR3 has 12 residues. The germline V and J ends were trimmed by 3 bases and 14 bases, with 13 bases remaining between them. The germline V gene has CDR1 ENHRY and CDR2 SYGVKD. The CDR3 DNA sequence: TGTGCCATCAGTGATTCTCTTCGACCTCTGTTTTTT. Its protein product is CAISDSLRPLFF.

The genes are TRBV4-1 and TRBJ2-1, with a tentative D call TRBD2 (5 bases). CDR3 length equals 17 residues. V was pared by 0 bases and J by 7 bases, with 19 bases between. Germline assignment: CDR1 MGHRA and CDR2 YSYEKL. The CDR3 is CASSQERALLDSNEQFF. CDR3 DNA sequence: TGCGCCAGCAGCCAAGAGCGGGCCCTATTAGACTCAAATGAGCAGTTCTTC.

A few counts support this clonotype. Here the CDR3 reads CSARDPRGGANVLTF. CDR3 bases: TGCAGTGCTAGAGATCCCCGGGGTGGGGCCAACGTCCTGACTTTC. J is TRBJ2-6 and V is TRBV20-1, with D maybe TRBD2 (5 bases). This CDR3 region has 15 residues. CDR1 is DFQATT and CDR2 is SNEGSKA in the germline V gene (reference sequence). V gave up 0 bases and J gave up 3 bases, with 9 bases separating them.

The chain combines TRBV5-1 with TRBJ2-7, with 11 bases that match TRBD1. This CDR3 spans 14 amino acids. Unmatched junction bases numbered 5, after V lost 4 bases and J lost 5 bases. CDR1 and CDR2 from the germline V gene are SGHRS and YFSETQ. The CDR3 region is CASSPRTGGDEQYV. In DNA form, the CDR3 reads TGCGCCAGCAGCCCACGGACAGGGGGCGACGAGCAGTACGTC.

This clonotype was seen ten or more times. The rearrangement uses TRBV5-1 and TRBJ2-2, with D unclear. In germline, CDR1 is SGHRS, CDR2 YFSETQ. This CDR3 is built from 13 residues. V shed 5 bases and J shed 2 bases, with 7 bases lying between them. The CDR3 spells CASRGVNTGELFF. The CDR3 region has the DNA TGCGCCAGCAGAGGCGTAAACACCGGGGAGCTGTTTTTT.

This clonotype was seen more than once but under ten times. The gene calls are TRBV20-1 and TRBJ2-7; 7 bases line up with TRBD2. Trimming took 3 bases from V and 6 from J; bases not matched to a gene: 11. Germline V gives CDR1 DFQATT, CDR2 SNEGSKA (reference sequence). This CDR3 region has 14 residues. This CDR3 reads CSASPVLAVREQYF. In nucleotides, the CDR3 is TGCAGTGCTAGCCCCGTCCTAGCGGTCCGCGAGCAGTACTTC.

The genes are TRBV7-2 and TRBJ2-1; 12 bases line up with TRBD1. Germline loops: CDR1 SGHTA, CDR2 FQGNSA. V trimming: 5 bases; J trimming: 10 bases; junction bases outside the gene matches: 6. The CDR3 covers 14 residues. This chain's CDR3 is CASSRDRGREEQFF. In DNA, the CDR3 is TGTGCCAGCAGCCGGGACAGGGGGCGAGAGGAGCAGTTCTTC.

This clonotype was seen a handful of times. The J gene is TRBJ1-4, the V gene TRBV5-1; D is unresolved. The CDR3 length is 14 residues. Trimming left V 0 bases short and J 3 bases short, with 6 bases between. Germline lookup yields CDR1 SGHRS and CDR2 YFSETQ. The DNA of the CDR3 is TGCGCCAGCAGCTTGGCTGTGGCTAATGAAAAACTGTTTTTT. It is translated as CASSLAVANEKLFF.

CDR3 coding DNA: TGTGCCAGTGAGTTTTATGAAAAACTGTTTTTT. Translated, it gives CASEFYEKLFF. The V call is TRBV19, the J call TRBJ1-4, with D unclear. Trimming removed 8 bases at V and 6 bases at J, with 7 bases between. Looked up from germline, CDR1 is LNHDA and CDR2 is SQIVND (reference sequence). The length of the CDR3 is 11 residues.